Listed below are T cell receptor beta chains from one sample, sequenced in a study of technical replicates of blood from a few donors. Some clones are missing from TCRdb's copy, which holds only in-frame ones; the method was immunoSEQ multiplex PCR. The data contain 70,000 or so clones, approximately 88% of them seen just once; the ten biggest clones take up 4% to 5%. The material sequenced was PBMCs. These receptors were collected from a human donor in good health. Some clones in this sample may be carry-over from other donors' samples. The CDR3 runs from the conserved cysteine through the conserved F or W. Fields, in order: clone size, J gene, V gene, D gene, CDR3 DNA, CDR3 protein. D genes are given only for firm matches. A clone size is listed for some rows: how often the clone was seen (once, few, many), or a class if it is expanded.

clone_size: -; j_call: TRBJ2-7; v_call: TRBV5-1; d_call: TRBD2; cdr3_nt: TGCGCCAGCAGCTTGGGAGATAGGGCGGGGGGGCACGAGCAGTACTTC; cdr3_aa: CASSLGDRAGGHEQYF
clone_size: once; j_call: TRBJ1-1; v_call: TRBV7-9; d_call: -; cdr3_nt: TGTGCCAGCAGCTTAGCCCGGCGGATGAACACTGAAGCTTTCTTT; cdr3_aa: CASSLARRMNTEAFF
clone_size: -; j_call: TRBJ2-3; v_call: TRBV9; d_call: TRBD2; cdr3_nt: TGTGCCAGCAGCGTAGACTTTGGGAGGGAGCGGCAGTATTTT; cdr3_aa: CASSVDFGRERQYF
clone_size: -; j_call: TRBJ2-7; v_call: TRBV20-1; d_call: -; cdr3_nt: TGCAGTGCGAGGCCAGTGTTCGAGCAGTACTTC; cdr3_aa: CSARPVFEQYF
clone_size: -; j_call: TRBJ1-2; v_call: TRBV5-1; d_call: -; cdr3_nt: TGCGCCAGCAGCTTGCAAGGGGCTAACTATGGCTACACCTTC; cdr3_aa: CASSLQGANYGYTF
clone_size: -; j_call: TRBJ2-7; v_call: TRBV5-6; d_call: TRBD1; cdr3_nt: TGTGCCAGCACCGCACTGCGGGACAGGGGAGACCGGCAGTACTTC; cdr3_aa: CASTALRDRGDRQYF
clone_size: -; j_call: TRBJ2-7; v_call: TRBV30; d_call: -; cdr3_nt: TGTGCCTGGAGTGTCGGACTTTCCTACGAGCAGTACTTC; cdr3_aa: CAWSVGLSYEQYF
clone_size: -; j_call: TRBJ2-3; v_call: TRBV18; d_call: -; cdr3_nt: TGTGCCAGCTCCCCAGGGCTCGAAGATACGCAGTATTTT; cdr3_aa: CASSPGLEDTQYF
clone_size: -; j_call: TRBJ2-5; v_call: TRBV7-6; d_call: TRBD2; cdr3_nt: TGTGCCAGCAGCTTAGGGGTTCGGACTAGCCAAGAGACCCAGTACTTC; cdr3_aa: CASSLGVRTSQETQYF
clone_size: -; j_call: TRBJ1-5; v_call: TRBV25-1; d_call: -; cdr3_nt: TGTGCCAGCGCCCGGGGAGAGAATCAGCCCCAGCATTTT; cdr3_aa: CASARGENQPQHF
clone_size: -; j_call: TRBJ2-7; v_call: TRBV5-1; d_call: TRBD1; cdr3_nt: TGCGCCAGCAGCCCAGGGGGACAGGGAGTCTACGAGCAGTACTTC; cdr3_aa: CASSPGGQGVYEQYF
clone_size: once; j_call: TRBJ2-6; v_call: TRBV7-2; d_call: TRBD1; cdr3_nt: TGTGCCAGCAGCTGGACAGGATCTGGGGCCAACGTCCTGACTTTC; cdr3_aa: CASSWTGSGANVLTF
clone_size: -; j_call: TRBJ2-7; v_call: TRBV2; d_call: TRBD2; cdr3_nt: TGTGCCAGCAGTGAAGAAGTTAGCGGGACCAGCTCCTACGAGCAGTACTTC; cdr3_aa: CASSEEVSGTSSYEQYF
clone_size: -; j_call: TRBJ1-2; v_call: TRBV18; d_call: -; cdr3_nt: TGTGCCAGCTCAAGCTGGGAGGGTGGCTATGGCTACACCTTC; cdr3_aa: CASSSWEGGYGYTF
clone_size: -; j_call: TRBJ2-7; v_call: TRBV9; d_call: TRBD2; cdr3_nt: TGTGCCAGCAGCGTAGCGTCGCTAGCGGGAGTCGAGCAGTACTTC; cdr3_aa: CASSVASLAGVEQYF
clone_size: few; j_call: TRBJ1-6; v_call: TRBV6-5; d_call: TRBD1; cdr3_nt: TGTGCCAGCAGTTACTCGGGGGACAGGGCTTCACCCCTCCACTTT; cdr3_aa: CASSYSGDRASPLHF
clone_size: -; j_call: TRBJ2-1; v_call: TRBV21-1; d_call: -; cdr3_nt: TGTGCCAGCAGTCCTGAGGGAGCGGGGGGGTTTCAGCAGTTCTTC; cdr3_aa: CASSPEGAGGFQQFF
clone_size: -; j_call: TRBJ2-3; v_call: TRBV6-1; d_call: TRBD2; cdr3_nt: TGTGCCAGCAGTGGACAACTAGCGGCGACAGATACGCAGTATTTT; cdr3_aa: CASSGQLAATDTQYF
clone_size: -; j_call: TRBJ2-4; v_call: TRBV21-1; d_call: -; cdr3_nt: TGTGCCAGCCTTCCGACAGTCAACAAAAACATTCAGTACTTC; cdr3_aa: CASLPTVNKNIQYF
clone_size: once; j_call: TRBJ2-1; v_call: TRBV5-1; d_call: -; cdr3_nt: TGCGCCAGCAGCTTGGTAGCGGTAGACAATGAGCAGTTCTTC; cdr3_aa: CASSLVAVDNEQFF
clone_size: once; j_call: TRBJ2-1; v_call: TRBV4-3; d_call: TRBD2; cdr3_nt: TGCGCCAGCTCCAGCAGCGGGAAGAGATGGGATGAGCAGTTCTTC; cdr3_aa: CASSSSGKRWDEQFF
clone_size: -; j_call: TRBJ2-7; v_call: TRBV6-1; d_call: TRBD2; cdr3_nt: TGTGCCAGCAGAACCGGGACTAGCGGATCCTACGAGCAGTACTTC; cdr3_aa: CASRTGTSGSYEQYF